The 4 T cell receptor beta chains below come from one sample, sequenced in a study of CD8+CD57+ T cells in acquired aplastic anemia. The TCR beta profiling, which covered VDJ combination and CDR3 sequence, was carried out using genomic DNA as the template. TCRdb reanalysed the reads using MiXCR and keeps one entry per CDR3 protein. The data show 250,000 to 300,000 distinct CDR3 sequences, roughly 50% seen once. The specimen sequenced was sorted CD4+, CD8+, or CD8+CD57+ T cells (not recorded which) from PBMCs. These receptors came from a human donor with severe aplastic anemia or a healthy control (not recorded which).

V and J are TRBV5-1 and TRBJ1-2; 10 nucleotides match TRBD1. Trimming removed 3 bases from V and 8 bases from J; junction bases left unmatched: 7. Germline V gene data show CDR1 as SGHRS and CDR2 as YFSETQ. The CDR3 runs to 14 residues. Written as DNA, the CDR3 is TGCGCCAGCAGCTCCGCGGGGACAGGGGTCGGCTACACCTTC. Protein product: CASSSAGTGVGYTF.

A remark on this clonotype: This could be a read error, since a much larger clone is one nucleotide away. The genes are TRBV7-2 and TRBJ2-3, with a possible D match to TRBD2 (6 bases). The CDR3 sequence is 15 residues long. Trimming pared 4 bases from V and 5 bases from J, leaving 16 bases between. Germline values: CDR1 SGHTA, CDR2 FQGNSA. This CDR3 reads CASSSRDLSLDTQYF. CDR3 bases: TGTGCCAGCAGCTCCCGGGACTTGTCCTTAGATACGCAGTATTTT.

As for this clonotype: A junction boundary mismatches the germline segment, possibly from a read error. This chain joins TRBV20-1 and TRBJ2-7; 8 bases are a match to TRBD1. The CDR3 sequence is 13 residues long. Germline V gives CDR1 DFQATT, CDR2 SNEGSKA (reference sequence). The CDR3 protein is CGARTGMGYEQYF. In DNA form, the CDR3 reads TGCGGTGCTAGGACAGGGATGGGGTACGAGCAGTACTTC.

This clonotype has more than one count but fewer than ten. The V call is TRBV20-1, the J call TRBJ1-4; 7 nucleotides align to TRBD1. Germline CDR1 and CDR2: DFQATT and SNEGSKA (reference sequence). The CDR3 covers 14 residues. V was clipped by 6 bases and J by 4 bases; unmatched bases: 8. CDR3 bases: TGCAGTGCCGAGAGGGGACAGCGTAATGAAAAACTGTTTTTT. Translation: CSAERGQRNEKLFF.